This TCR beta chain was sequenced during a study of blood T cell repertoires in COVID-19. TCRdb keeps only in-frame clones here, not all; method: immunoSEQ multiplex PCR. The repertoire includes approximately 150,000 clones, 84% of them detected once, and around 20% sits in the top ten. There are a few counts of this clone. This same CDR3 is encoded by further DNA sequences in the sample. CDR1 and CDR2 (germline): SGHRS, YFSETQ. The V end was cut by 5 bases, the J end by 6 bases, with 9 bases between. There are 12 residues in the CDR3. The rearrangement joins TRBV5-1 to TRBJ2-1, with D unresolved. The sequence came from a woman of 80 years or more with acute or convalescent COVID-19. The specimen was peripheral blood. The CDR3 loop reads CASSLAGNEQFF. Written as DNA, the CDR3 is TGCGCCAGCAGTCTTGCCGGCAATGAGCAGTTCTTC.